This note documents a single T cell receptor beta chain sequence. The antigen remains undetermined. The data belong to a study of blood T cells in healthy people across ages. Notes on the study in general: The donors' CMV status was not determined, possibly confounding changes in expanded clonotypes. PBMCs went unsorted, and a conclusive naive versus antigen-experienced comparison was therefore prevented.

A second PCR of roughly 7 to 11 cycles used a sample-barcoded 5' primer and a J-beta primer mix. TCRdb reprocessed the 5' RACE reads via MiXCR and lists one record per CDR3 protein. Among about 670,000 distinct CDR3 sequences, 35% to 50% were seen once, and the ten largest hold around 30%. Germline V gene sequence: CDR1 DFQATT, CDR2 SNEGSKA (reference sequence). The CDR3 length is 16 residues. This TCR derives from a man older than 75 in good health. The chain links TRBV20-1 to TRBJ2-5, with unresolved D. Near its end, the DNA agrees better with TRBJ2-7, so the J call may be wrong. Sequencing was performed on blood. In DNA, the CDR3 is TGCAGTGCTAGAGGGACCTGGGTAGACTCACGGTACGAGCAGTACTTC. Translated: CSARGTWVDSRYEQYF.